This TCR beta chain stems from a study of cytomegalovirus exposure and HLA in healthy donors. This clone was counted once. J was trimmed by 7 bases and V by 2 bases; bases with no gene match: 6. The CDR3 is 13 amino acids. Germline loops: CDR1 SGHRS, CDR2 YFSETQ. The PCR employed 60 Vbeta primers together with 13 Jbeta primers. Produced via immunoSEQ multiplex PCR; TCRdb's table is partial and in-frame only. Here the sample spans around 150,000 clones, about four fifths being singletons. V is TRBV5-1 and J is TRBJ2-7; the match to TRBD2 covers 7 bases. The sequencing sample was made of PBMCs. The source of this sequence is a man in his forties in good health and CMV-seropositive. The CDR3 DNA reads TGCGCCAGCAGCTTTAAAAGCGGGGCGGAGCAGTACTTC. The encoded protein is CASSFKSGAEQYF.